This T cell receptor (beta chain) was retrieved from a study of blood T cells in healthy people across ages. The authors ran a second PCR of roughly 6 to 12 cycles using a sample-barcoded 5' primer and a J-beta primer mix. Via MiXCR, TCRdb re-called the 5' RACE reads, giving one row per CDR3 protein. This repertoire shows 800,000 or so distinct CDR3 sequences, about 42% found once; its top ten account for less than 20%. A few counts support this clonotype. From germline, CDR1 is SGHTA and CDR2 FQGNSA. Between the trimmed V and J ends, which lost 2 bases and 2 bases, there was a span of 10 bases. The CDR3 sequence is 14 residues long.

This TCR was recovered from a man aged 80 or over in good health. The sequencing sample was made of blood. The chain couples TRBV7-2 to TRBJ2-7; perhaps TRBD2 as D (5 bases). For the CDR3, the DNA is TGTGCCAGCAGCTTACAACTAGAAACCTACGAGCAGTACTTC. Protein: CASSLQLETYEQYF.